This paragraph reports one T cell receptor beta chain. No antigen is known for it. The data were obtained in a study of T cells in Graves' hyperthyroidism and ophthalmopathy. Study-wide findings and caveats: From stable hyperthyroidism, ophthalmopathy was set apart by a 13 V-J model.

What was amplified from RNA transcripts were TCR beta CDR3 regions. HTBI primers were used for first-round RT-PCR of the TCR CDR3. In TCRdb, the multiplex PCR reads were re-called with MiXCR into one record per CDR3 protein. The table has some 350,000 distinct CDR3 sequences, about a fifth seen once. CDR3 length: 15 residues. The V gene's germline CDR1 is MNHEY and CDR2 SVGEGT. V gave up 4 bases and J gave up 5 bases; unmatched junction bases: 9. This TCR was sampled from a woman between 18 and 29 years old with Graves' hyperthyroidism. This chain links TRBV6-2 or TRBV6-3 with TRBJ1-1, with TRBD1 identical over 8 bases. Sequencing was carried out using blood. DNA for the CDR3: TGTGCCAGCAGTTCGTCAGACAGGGGCGGTACTGAAGCTTTCTTT. This translates into CASSSSDRGGTEAFF.